The 19 T cell receptor beta chains in this list originate from one sample, sequenced in a study of blood T cell repertoires in COVID-19. The repertoire was sequenced with immunoSEQ multiplex PCR; TCRdb's copy has only in-frame clones and lacks some. In the table there are roughly 130,000 clones, about nine tenths of which are singletons. Sequenced input: peripheral blood. These receptors came from a man aged 50-60 years with active COVID-19.

The chain employs TRBV12-3 or TRBV12-4 and TRBJ2-1; unclear D gene. The CDR3 runs 13 residues. Deletions cut 2 bases from V and 3 bases from J, with 5 bases between. The CDR3 nucleotides read TGTGCCAGCAGTTTACGCGTCTACAATGAGCAGTTCTTC. It is translated as CASSLRVYNEQFF.

The chain uses TRBV11-3 and TRBJ1-1; possible D gene TRBD1, 5 bases. The CDR3 is 13 amino acids. Germline CDR1 reads SGHNT; CDR2 reads YENEEA. The ends were cut back, 3 bases at V and 1 base at J, with 6 bases in the middle. CDR3 region: CASSFTGNTEAFF. The CDR3 region has the DNA TGTGCCAGCAGCTTTACAGGGAACACTGAAGCTTTCTTT.

This chain connects TRBV9 to TRBJ1-6; no clear D. The CDR3 spans 17 residues. Deletions cut 5 bases from V and 0 bases from J, with 15 bases between. Per the germline V gene, CDR1 is SGDLS and CDR2 is YYNGEE. CDR3 nucleotide sequence: TGTGCCAGCAGTTCCCCTTCAACGAGCTCCTATAATTCACCCCTCCACTTT. It specifies CASSSPSTSSYNSPLHF.

This clone was seen only once. The rearrangement uses TRBV11-3 and TRBJ2-1, with D possibly TRBD1 on 5 matching bases. The germline V gene encodes CDR1 SGHNT and CDR2 YENEEA. This CDR3 spans 15 amino acids. Here the CDR3 reads CATSQGRATSNEQFF. The CDR3 region has the DNA TGTGCTACCTCCCAGGGAAGGGCAACGAGCAATGAGCAGTTCTTC.

This clone occurred once. The rearrangement joins TRBV9 to TRBJ2-1, with 14 bases that match TRBD2. CDR1 SGDLS and CDR2 YYNGEE come from the germline V gene. The CDR3 spans 16 residues. V shed 0 bases, J shed 9 bases, and the junction held 5 bases outside the gene matches. The CDR3 DNA reads as TGTGCCAGCAGCGTAGGTGGGACTAGCGGGAGACTTGAGCAGTTCTTC. Its protein product is CASSVGGTSGRLEQFF. The complete variable domain, with remaining parts taken from reference TRBV9 and TRBJ2-1, reads DSGVTQTPKHLITATGQRVTLRCSPRSGDLSVYWYQQSLDQGLQFLIQYYNGEERAKGNILERFSAQQFPDLHSELNLSSLELGDSALYFCASSVGGTSGRLEQFFGPGTRLTVL.

This chain joins TRBV12-5 and TRBJ2-2; no definite D call. Per germline, CDR1 LGHNT and CDR2 FRNRAP. The CDR3 length is 13 residues. V was pared by 7 bases and J by 5 bases, with 11 bases between. This CDR3 reads CASASTTTGELFF. In DNA form, the CDR3 reads TGTGCTAGTGCCTCTACTACTACCGGGGAGCTGTTTTTT.

V and J are TRBV5-1 and TRBJ2-3; TRBD1 aligns across 9 bases. This CDR3 region has 14 residues. The trim removed 0 bases at V and 5 bases at J, leaving 1 base unmatched. The germline V gene encodes CDR1 SGHRS and CDR2 YFSETQ. The CDR3 loop reads CASSLGGQGDTQYF. CDR3 bases: TGCGCCAGCAGCTTGGGGGGACAGGGAGATACGCAGTATTTT.

This chain uses TRBV29-1 with TRBJ2-4; 10 nucleotides line up with TRBD2. V trimming: 5 bases; J trimming: 3 bases; junction bases outside the gene matches: 13. The CDR3 is made up of 17 amino acids. Germline CDR1 reads SQVTM; CDR2 reads ANQGSEA. The CDR3 spells CSVRDPLAGVNKNIQYF. DNA for the CDR3: TGCAGCGTTCGAGACCCCCTAGCGGGAGTTAACAAAAACATTCAGTACTTC. Combining the CDR3 with reference TRBV29-1 and TRBJ2-4 gives the whole variable domain SAVISQKPSRDICQRGTSLTIQCQVDSQVTMMFWYRQQPGQSLTLIATANQGSEATYESGFVIDKFPISRPNLTFSTLTVSNMSPEDSSIYLCSVRDPLAGVNKNIQYFGAGTRLSVL.

The count of this clone is one. The rearrangement uses TRBV29-1 and TRBJ2-2; D is perhaps TRBD1 (5 bases). The CDR3 is 13 residues long. In germline, CDR1 is SQVTM, CDR2 ANQGSEA. The V end lost 3 bases, the J end lost 5 bases, and 10 bases lay between the germline ends. Here the CDR3 DNA reads TGCAGCGTTGACAGGGTAGGGACCGGGGAGCTGTTTTTT. Amino acid sequence: CSVDRVGTGELFF.

The rearrangement uses TRBV27 and TRBJ2-5, with TRBD2 identical over 16 bases. Germline CDR1 MNHEY, CDR2 SMNVEV (reference sequence). The CDR3 runs to 19 residues. V was pared by 7 bases and J by 3 bases, with 14 bases of the junction left unmatched. CDR3: CASTPSPGLAGGGKETQYF. In DNA, the CDR3 is TGTGCCAGCACCCCATCTCCGGGACTAGCGGGAGGGGGAAAAGAGACCCAGTACTTC.

The chain is built from TRBV11-3 and TRBJ2-7; D may be TRBD1 (5 bases). The CDR3 length is 13 residues. V lost 1 base and J 4 bases, leaving 8 bases between the germline ends. Germline V gene sequence: CDR1 SGHNT, CDR2 YENEEA. Written as DNA, the CDR3 is TGTGCCAGCAGCTTAGCCGACAGATACGAGCAGTACTTC. Protein product: CASSLADRYEQYF.

This chain connects TRBV6-6 to TRBJ1-2; D perhaps matches TRBD1 (5 bases). This CDR3 region has 14 residues. CDR1 is MNHNY, CDR2 SVGAGI, per germline (reference sequence). Trimming pared 5 bases from V and 2 bases from J, leaving 12 bases between. CDR3 region: CASSRGGINYGYTF. CDR3 DNA: TGTGCCAGCAGTCGTGGGGGGATAAACTATGGCTACACCTTC.

The rearrangement links TRBV4-1 to TRBJ1-3; D perhaps matches TRBD1 (6 bases). V was cut by 4 bases and J by 4 bases, with 20 bases left in between. This CDR3 is 17 amino acids long. Per the germline V gene, CDR1 is MGHRA and CDR2 is YSYEKL. The CDR3 protein is CASSPRVGGAKGNTIYF. In DNA form, the CDR3 reads TGCGCCAGCAGCCCCCGAGTCGGGGGGGCTAAAGGAAACACCATATATTTT.

The V gene is TRBV5-4, the J gene TRBJ2-5; a possible D gene is TRBD1 (6 bases). The ends were cut back, 5 bases at V and 1 base at J, with 15 bases in the middle. The CDR3 totals 15 residues. Germline CDR1 is SGHNT and CDR2 is YYREEE (reference sequence). The CDR3 DNA reads as TGTGCCAGCAGGCAGAACCTGGACAGCCAAGAGACCCAGTACTTC. Amino acids: CASRQNLDSQETQYF.

In its sample, this clone was seen once. This chain joins TRBV6-5 and TRBJ1-2, with 11 positions matching TRBD1. The CDR3 length is 14 residues. Germline lookup yields CDR1 MNHEY and CDR2 SVGAGI. With 5 bases clipped from V and 5 bases from J, the junction kept 4 bases outside the gene matches. CDR3 loop: CASSKDRGLYGYTF. CDR3 nucleotides: TGTGCCAGCAGTAAGGACAGGGGGCTTTATGGCTACACCTTC.

This clone was counted between two and nine times. The genes are TRBV5-4 and TRBJ1-2; D is ambiguous. Germline V gives CDR1 SGHNT, CDR2 YYREEE (reference sequence). This CDR3 has 13 residues. Trimming removed 3 bases at V and 0 bases at J, with 6 bases between. The CDR3 sequence is CASSSGTNYGYTF. CDR3 bases: TGTGCCAGCAGCTCGGGTACTAACTATGGCTACACCTTC.

Comment on this clone: Other DNA sequences in the sample encode the same CDR3. The chain joins TRBV19 to TRBJ2-1; 9 positions match TRBD1. This CDR3 contains 14 residues. Looked up from germline, CDR1 is LNHDA and CDR2 is SQIVND (reference sequence). Trimming cost V 7 bases and J 3 bases; bases outside gene matches: 4. CDR3 residues: CASTGTGSYNEQFF. The CDR3 nucleotides are TGTGCCAGTACCGGGACAGGGAGCTACAATGAGCAGTTCTTC.

The genes are TRBV6-6 and TRBJ2-2, with 12 bases lining up with TRBD1. J gave up 5 bases and V 7 bases, and 2 bases lay outside the gene matches. The CDR3 runs 14 residues. In germline, CDR1 is MNHNY, CDR2 SVGAGI (reference sequence). In DNA, the CDR3 is TGTGCCAGCACGGGACAGGGGGCGACCGGGGAGCTGTTTTTT. Its protein product is CASTGQGATGELFF.

This sequence joins TRBV5-5 and TRBJ2-7; D may be TRBD2 (7 bases). CDR3 length: 14 amino acids. V dropped 4 bases and J dropped 0 bases, with 11 bases sitting between them. Germline CDR1 reads SGHKS; CDR2 reads YYEKEE (reference sequence). This CDR3 reads CASSVGGVSYEQYF. The CDR3 DNA is TGTGCCAGCAGCGTAGGGGGGGTCTCCTACGAGCAGTACTTC.